This T cell receptor (beta chain) appears in the sequencing data of a study of T cells in Graves' hyperthyroidism and ophthalmopathy. Study-wide results and limits: Among clonotypes expanded in thyroid above 0.001, most were also found in blood.

Deletions cut 5 bases from V and 4 bases from J, with 20 bases between. CDR1 SGHTA and CDR2 FQGNSA come from the germline V gene. This CDR3 has 16 residues. The CDR3 regions of TCR beta were amplified from RNA transcripts. The study used the HTBI primer set for a first-round RT-PCR of the TCR CDR3. TCRdb processed the multiplex PCR reads anew with MiXCR; each CDR3 protein has one entry. The table records 480,000 or so distinct CDR3 sequences, about 46% of them present only once. A note on this clonotype: What it binds is unknown.

The source is an adult woman with Graves' disease, either hyperthyroidism or ophthalmopathy (not recorded which). V gene TRBV7-2 combines with J gene TRBJ1-2; D ambiguous. Material: peripheral blood or thyroid tissue (not recorded which). CDR3 amino acids: CASSHDGRWEPYGYTF. The CDR3 nucleotides are TGTGCCAGCAGCCACGACGGACGGTGGGAGCCCTATGGCTACACCTTC.